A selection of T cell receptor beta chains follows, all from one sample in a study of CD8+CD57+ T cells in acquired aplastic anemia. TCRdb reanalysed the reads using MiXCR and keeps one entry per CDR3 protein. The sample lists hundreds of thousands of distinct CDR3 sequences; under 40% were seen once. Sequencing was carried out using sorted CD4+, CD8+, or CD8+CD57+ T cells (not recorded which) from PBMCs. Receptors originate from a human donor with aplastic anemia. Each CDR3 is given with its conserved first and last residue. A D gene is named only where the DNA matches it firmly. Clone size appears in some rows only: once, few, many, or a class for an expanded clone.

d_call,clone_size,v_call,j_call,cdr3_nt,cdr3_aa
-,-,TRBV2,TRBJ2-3,TGTGCCACAGTGAGGGGACTCCAAACAGATACGCAGTATTTT,CATVRGLQTDTQYF
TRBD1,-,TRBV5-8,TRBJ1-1,TGTGCCAGCAGCGCCACAGGGGCTACGAACACTGAAGCTTTCTTT,CASSATGATNTEAFF
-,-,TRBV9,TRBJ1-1,TGTGCCAGCACCGGCGCGGAGAACACTGAAGCTTTCTTT,CASTGAENTEAFF
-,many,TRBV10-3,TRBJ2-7,TGTGCCATCAGCCCTAGTATGGCAGACGAGCAGTACTTC,CAISPSMADEQYF
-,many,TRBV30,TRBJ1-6,TGTGCCTGGCACAGGGTCGGTTCACCCCTCCACTTT,CAWHRVGSPLHF
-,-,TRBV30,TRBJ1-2,TGTGCCTGGAGAGGGGAAGGCTATGGCTACACCTTC,CAWRGEGYGYTF
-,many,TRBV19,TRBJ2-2,TGTGCCAGTAGTATATATGGACTGAACACCGGGGAGCTGTTTTTT,CASSIYGLNTGELFF
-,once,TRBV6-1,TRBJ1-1,TGTGCCAGCAGCACTTGGGGAGGGGGGAACACTGAAGCTTTCTTT,CASSTWGGGNTEAFF
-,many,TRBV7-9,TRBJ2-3,TGTGCCAGCAGCTTAGTAGCGGATCCGTATTTT,CASSLVADPYF
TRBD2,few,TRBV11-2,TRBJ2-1,TGTGCCAGCAGCTTAGAAGAGCGGGAGTTAGATGAGCAGTTCTTC,CASSLEERELDEQFF
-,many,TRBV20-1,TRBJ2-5,TGCAGTGCTAATGTAGAGACCCAGTACTTC,CSANVETQYF
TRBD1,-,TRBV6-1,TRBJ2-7,TGTGCCAGCAGCAACAGGGGGCCCTACGAGCAGTACTTC,CASSNRGPYEQYF
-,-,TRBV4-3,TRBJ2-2,TGCGCCAGCAGCCAAACTTTCGGGGGCGCCGACACCGGGGAGCTGTTTTTT,CASSQTFGGADTGELFF
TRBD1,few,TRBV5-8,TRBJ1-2,TGTACCAGCAGACAACCGGGACAGGGGAGGTATGGCTACACCTTC,CTSRQPGQGRYGYTF
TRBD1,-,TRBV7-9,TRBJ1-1,TGTGCCAGCGCCCGAGACAGGGAACGTGAAGCTTTCTTT,CASARDREREAFF
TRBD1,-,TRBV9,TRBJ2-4,TGTGCCAGCAGCCACTCCGGACAGGGAAAAAACATTCAGTACTTC,CASSHSGQGKNIQYF
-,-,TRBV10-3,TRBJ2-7,TGTGCCATCAGTGATCAGGCAGGGATTTCCTACGAGCAGTACTTC,CAISDQAGISYEQYF
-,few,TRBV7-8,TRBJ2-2,TGTGCCAGCAGCTTATCAACGCCCACCGGGGAGCTGTTTTTT,CASSLSTPTGELFF
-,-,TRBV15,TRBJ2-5,TGTGCCACCAGCAGAGATACCGGTACCACCGGGGAGACCCAGTACTTC,CATSRDTGTTGETQYF
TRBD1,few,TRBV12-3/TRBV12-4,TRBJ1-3,TGTGCCAGCAGTTCCGGGACAGGGGTTACCATATATTTT,CASSSGTGVTIYF
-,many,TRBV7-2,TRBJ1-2,TGTGCCAGCAGCCCATTTACAGCCACTAACTATGGCTACACCTTC,CASSPFTATNYGYTF
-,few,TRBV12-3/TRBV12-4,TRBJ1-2,TGTGCCAGCAGTTTAGGGCGGGCTATCTATGGCTACACCTTC,CASSLGRAIYGYTF
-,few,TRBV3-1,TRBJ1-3,TGTGCCAGCAGCAACAGGGTTTCCTTGGGAAACACCATATATTTT,CASSNRVSLGNTIYF
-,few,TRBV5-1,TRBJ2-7,TGCGCCAGCAGCTTGGCCCCAGGGGAGGCCTACGAGCAGTACTTC,CASSLAPGEAYEQYF
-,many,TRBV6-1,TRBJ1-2,TGTGCCAGCAGTCGGACTGGGGGGTATGGCTACACCTTC,CASSRTGGYGYTF
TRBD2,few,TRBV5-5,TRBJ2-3,TGTGCCAGCAGTTTTCTCAGCGGGGGGACAGATACGCAGTATTTT,CASSFLSGGTDTQYF
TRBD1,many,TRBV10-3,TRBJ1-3,TGTGCCATCGGGGGGACAGCCTCTGGAAACACCATATATTTT,CAIGGTASGNTIYF
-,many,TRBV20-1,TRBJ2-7,TGCAGTGCTAGTGGGCTAGACAAGTACTACGAGCAGTACTTC,CSASGLDKYYEQYF
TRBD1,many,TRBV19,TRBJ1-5,TGTGCCAGTAGTAAGGGACAGAGAATCAGCCCCCAGCATTTT,CASSKGQRISPQHF
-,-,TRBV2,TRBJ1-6,TGTGCTAGAGTCGTCTCCTATAATTCACCCCTCCACTTT,CARVVSYNSPLHF
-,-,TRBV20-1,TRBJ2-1,TGCAGTGCTAGGAGGGGTAGGGGGAATGAGCAGTTCTTC,CSARRGRGNEQFF
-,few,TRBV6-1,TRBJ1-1,TGTGCCAGCAGTGAAATGAGGTCGAACACTGAAGCTTTCTTT,CASSEMRSNTEAFF
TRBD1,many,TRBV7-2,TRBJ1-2,TGTGCCAGCAGTCAGGGACAGAGGGGCTACACCTTC,CASSQGQRGYTF
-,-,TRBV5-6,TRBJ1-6,TGTGCCAGCAGCTTAAGGGGCAGGGATCGCTCACCCCTCCACTTT,CASSLRGRDRSPLHF
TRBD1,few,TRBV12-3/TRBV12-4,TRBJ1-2,TGTGCCAGCAGGACAGGGTACCAACATGGCTACACCTTC,CASRTGYQHGYTF
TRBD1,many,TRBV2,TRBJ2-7,TGTGCCAGCAGGGGACAGGGGGTTTCCTACGAGCAGTACTTC,CASRGQGVSYEQYF
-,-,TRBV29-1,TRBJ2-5,TGCAGCGTTGGGGAGACCCAGTACTTC,CSVGETQYF
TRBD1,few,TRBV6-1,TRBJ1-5,TGTGCCAGCAGACCAGAGACAGGGCGCGGCAATCAGCCCCAGCATTTT,CASRPETGRGNQPQHF
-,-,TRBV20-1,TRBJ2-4,TGCAGTGCTAGAGATAGCAGGGGAAACATTCAGTACTTC,CSARDSRGNIQYF
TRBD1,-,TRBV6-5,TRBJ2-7,TGTGCCAGCAGTTACCTGACAGGGAACTACGAGCAGTACTTC,CASSYLTGNYEQYF
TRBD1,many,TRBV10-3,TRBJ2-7,TGTGCCATCAGCCGACAGGGCTCCTACGAGCAGTACTTC,CAISRQGSYEQYF
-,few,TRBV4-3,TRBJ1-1,TGCGCCAGCAGCCAAGATATGGTAGTGAACACTGAAGCTTTCTTT,CASSQDMVVNTEAFF
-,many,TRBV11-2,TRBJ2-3,TGTGCCAGCAGCCGACTCGGCAGGGCCACAGATACGCAGTATTTT,CASSRLGRATDTQYF
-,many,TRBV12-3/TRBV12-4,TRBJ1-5,TGTGCCAGCAGTTTGACGAAGAGCAATCAGCCCCAGCATTTT,CASSLTKSNQPQHF
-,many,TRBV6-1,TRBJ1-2,TGTGCCAGCAGTGAAGCGGGATCGAGAGGCTACACCTTC,CASSEAGSRGYTF